The 23 T cell receptor beta chains in this list originate from one sample, sequenced in a study of OX40 agonist ivuxolimab in advanced cancers. The assay was immunoSEQ multiplex PCR, and TCRdb's table has in-frame clones only and misses some. The table records 65,000 to 95,000 clones, 65% to 85% of them present only once. The specimen was CD4+ or CD8+ T cells sorted from blood, collected in a trial of the OX40 agonist ivuxolimab. The source is an adult with an advanced solid tumor such as melanoma, head and neck, liver or kidney cancer.

The chain is built from TRBV5-1 and TRBJ2-7; either TRBD1 or TRBD2 may supply D (5 bases each). V lost 2 bases to trimming and J lost 0 bases, with 15 bases between them. The CDR3 contains 16 residues. CDR1 is SGHRS, CDR2 YFSETQ, per germline. The CDR3 DNA is TGCGCCAGCAGCTTCTCCGGGACGGCGAGCTCCTACGAGCAGTACTTC. Residues: CASSFSGTASSYEQYF.

CDR3 sequence (DNA): TGTGCCAGCAGCTCGCACGTACAAATCCTACAGGGATCCTACGAGCAGTACTTC. Translation gives CASSSHVQILQGSYEQYF. The chain recombines TRBV11-3 with TRBJ2-7, with a weak D call TRBD1 (6 bases). The CDR3 consists of 18 residues. With 4 bases removed from V and 1 base from J, the gap between germline ends came to 23 bases. Germline V gives CDR1 SGHNT, CDR2 YENEEA.

The chain recombines TRBV5-1 with TRBJ2-2; the match to TRBD2 covers 8 bases. J was trimmed by 4 bases and V by 2 bases; bases with no gene match: 7. Germline V gene sequence: CDR1 SGHRS, CDR2 YFSETQ. The CDR3 is 16 amino acids. CDR3 amino acids: CASSLESGGSTGELFF. CDR3 nucleotide sequence: TGCGCCAGCAGCTTAGAAAGCGGGGGAAGCACCGGGGAGCTGTTTTTT.

The gene calls are TRBV12-5 and TRBJ1-5; 9 bases match TRBD1. V lost 7 bases to trimming and J lost 2 bases; unmatched junction nucleotides: 12. The CDR3 consists of 17 residues. CDR1 LGHNT and CDR2 FRNRAP come from the germline V gene. The CDR3 DNA reads as TGTGCTAGTGCCCAGGGGGACAGGGCCAGTGGCAATCAGCCCCAGCATTTT. Amino acid sequence: CASAQGDRASGNQPQHF.

The chain combines TRBV18 with TRBJ1-5; 9 nucleotides align to TRBD1. V lost 6 bases, J lost 2 bases, and 5 bases stayed unmatched. The length of the CDR3 is 15 residues. Germline V gives CDR1 KGHSH, CDR2 LQKENI. The CDR3 spells CASSAGQGGNQPQHF. CDR3 sequence (DNA): TGTGCCAGCTCCGCGGGACAGGGTGGCAATCAGCCCCAGCATTTT.

The V gene is TRBV29-1, the J gene TRBJ1-1; 7 nucleotides align to TRBD1. Looked up from germline, CDR1 is SQVTM and CDR2 is ANQGSEA. This CDR3 contains 15 residues. V lost 1 base to trimming and J lost 0 bases; unmatched junction nucleotides: 5. The CDR3 spells CSVEGEGAVNTEAFF. The CDR3, as DNA: TGCAGCGTTGAAGGGGAGGGGGCAGTGAACACTGAAGCTTTCTTT.

This chain connects TRBV9 to TRBJ2-7, with 10 bases identical to TRBD2. V lost 5 bases and J lost 4; bases outside the gene matches: 15. The CDR3 contains 17 residues. CDR1 SGDLS and CDR2 YYNGEE come from the germline V gene. The DNA of the CDR3 is TGTGCCAGCAGAATCAGACAGGGTAGCGGGAGGATATACGAGCAGTACTTC. The encoded protein is CASRIRQGSGRIYEQYF.

This chain links TRBV5-1 with TRBJ2-1; the D gene could be TRBD1 or TRBD2 (5 bases each). V was trimmed by 7 bases and J by 7 bases, leaving 15 bases between them. The CDR3 runs 13 residues. CDR1 and CDR2 from the germline V gene are SGHRS and YFSETQ. Here the CDR3 DNA reads TGCGCCAGCTGGGGACCCGTAGGGAATGAGCAGTTCTTC. Residues: CASWGPVGNEQFF.

This chain joins TRBV5-6 and TRBJ1-2; D remains ambiguous. Deletions cut 5 bases from V and 2 bases from J, with 13 bases between. The length of the CDR3 is 14 residues. In germline, CDR1 is SGHDT, CDR2 YYEEEE. The CDR3 region is CASSVIDMNYGYTF. The CDR3 DNA reads TGTGCCAGCAGTGTCATCGACATGAACTATGGCTACACCTTC.

This chain connects TRBV7-9 to TRBJ1-1; D gene unclear. The CDR3 is made up of 13 amino acids. In germline, CDR1 is SEHNR, CDR2 FQNEAQ (reference sequence). Trimming took off 5 bases at V and 1 base at J, with 8 bases between the two ends. The CDR3: CASSPESNTEAFF. The CDR3 nucleotides read TGTGCCAGCAGCCCCGAATCGAACACTGAAGCTTTCTTT.

V and J are TRBV7-2 and TRBJ2-6; D is ambiguous. The CDR3 extends over 15 amino acids. The V gene lost 9 bases and the J gene lost 0 bases, with 12 bases spanning the gap. The germline V gene has CDR1 SGHTA and CDR2 FQGNSA. The CDR3 bases are TGTGCCAGTACTAAGGATTTCTCTGGGGCCAACGTCCTGACTTTC. Its translation is CASTKDFSGANVLTF.

The table lists this clone with a few counts. The chain couples TRBV5-4 to TRBJ1-4; D is uncertain. Germline loops: CDR1 SGHNT, CDR2 YYREEE (reference sequence). The CDR3 runs 11 residues. V lost 4 bases and J 5 bases, leaving 3 bases between the germline ends. The CDR3 DNA reads as TGTGCCAGCAGCGCCAATGAAAAACTGTTTTTT. Encoded protein: CASSANEKLFF.

The sample holds one count of this clone. This CDR3 is CASSLGSGTGANVLTF. The CDR3 DNA follows: TGTGCCAGCAGCTTGGGTTCAGGGACTGGGGCCAACGTCCTGACTTTC. The chain combines TRBV5-8 with TRBJ2-6; TRBD1 might be the D (5 bases). Trimming took off 0 bases at V and 2 bases at J, with 9 bases between the two ends. Germline assignment: CDR1 SGHTS and CDR2 YDEGEE. This CDR3 spans 16 amino acids.

The V call is TRBV5-1, the J call TRBJ2-2; 8 nucleotides align to TRBD1. Germline loops: CDR1 SGHRS, CDR2 YFSETQ. The junction had 3 bases not matched to a gene; V was cut back by 4 bases and J by 7 bases. The CDR3 has 13 amino acids. CDR3 DNA: TGCGCCAGCAGCCAGGGACAGGTCGGGGAGCTGTTTTTT. Residues: CASSQGQVGELFF. The entire variable domain, with the rest obtained from reference TRBV5-1 and TRBJ2-2, is as follows: KAGVTQTPRYLIKTRGQQVTLSCSPISGHRSVSWYQQTPGQGLQFLFEYFSETQRNKGNFPGRFSGRQFSNSRSEMNVSTLELGDSALYLCASSQGQVGELFFGEGSRLTVL.

This sequence joins TRBV5-4 and TRBJ2-2; no firm D call. V gave up 5 bases and J gave up 6 bases, with 14 bases separating them. This CDR3 is 14 amino acids long. Germline CDR1 reads SGHNT; CDR2 reads YYREEE (reference sequence). This CDR3 reads CASRQMGSAGELFF. The DNA of the CDR3 is TGTGCCAGCAGGCAGATGGGGTCGGCCGGGGAGCTGTTTTTT.

The rearrangement uses TRBV30 and TRBJ2-1; 8 bases match TRBD2. V was clipped by 2 bases and J by 3 bases; unmatched bases: 6. This CDR3 has 15 residues. The germline gives CDR1 GTSNPN, CDR2 SVGIG (reference sequence). For the CDR3, the DNA is TGTGCCTGGAGTTCAGCGGGGGCCTTCTACAATGAGCAGTTCTTC. Amino acids: CAWSSAGAFYNEQFF.

A remark on this clone: The same CDR3 arises from other DNA sequences in this sample as well. This chain connects TRBV13 to TRBJ1-1, with D possibly matching TRBD1 (5 bases). The V end lost 3 bases, the J end lost 1 base, and 15 bases lay between the germline ends. This CDR3 comprises 16 residues. The V gene's germline CDR1 is PRHDT and CDR2 FYEKMQ (reference sequence). The DNA of the CDR3 is TGTGCCAGCAGCTTGATTCAGGGAGGTGGGAACACTGAAGCTTTCTTT. Protein: CASSLIQGGGNTEAFF.

The CDR3 loop reads CAISESPERQPQHF. The CDR3 DNA is TGTGCCATCAGTGAGTCGCCGGAGCGTCAGCCCCAGCATTTT. V and J are TRBV10-3 and TRBJ1-5; no definite D call. Germline CDR1 reads ENHRY; CDR2 reads SYGVKD. This CDR3 comprises 14 residues. The germline V and J ends were trimmed by 0 bases and 6 bases, with 9 bases remaining between them.

CDR3 DNA sequence: TGTGCCAGCAGTTTCTCCGTTGTCATCTCTGGAAACACCATATATTTT. As protein: CASSFSVVISGNTIYF. V and J are TRBV28 and TRBJ1-3, with D hard to call. CDR1 is MDHEN, CDR2 SYDVKM, per germline. CDR3 length: 16 residues. Trimming removed 3 bases from V and 0 bases from J, with 12 bases in between.

This chain connects TRBV6-1 to TRBJ2-7, with 7 bases that match TRBD1. Germline trimming cut 5 bases from V and 3 bases from J; bases unmatched to any gene: 10. CDR1 is MNHNS, CDR2 SASEGT, per germline. The CDR3 runs to 15 residues. CDR3 bases: TGTGCCAGCAGTCCCAGACAGGGCATGGTCTACGAGCAGTACTTC. Amino acid sequence: CASSPRQGMVYEQYF.

This chain links TRBV19 with TRBJ1-1, with D perhaps matching TRBD1 (5 bases). V was shortened by 7 bases and J by 0 bases, with 21 bases between the two germline ends. Looked up from germline, CDR1 is LNHDA and CDR2 is SQIVND (reference sequence). The CDR3 totals 17 residues. CDR3 protein: CASTPRGVTSVNTEAFF. Written as DNA, the CDR3 is TGTGCCAGTACCCCTCGGGGGGTCACGTCGGTGAACACTGAAGCTTTCTTT.

The J gene is TRBJ1-5, the V gene TRBV6-1; no firm D call. The CDR3 contains 14 residues. The germline V gene encodes CDR1 MNHNS and CDR2 SASEGT. V was trimmed by 5 bases and J by 0 bases, leaving 8 bases between them. DNA for the CDR3: TGTGCCAGCAGTCCCCGGGGTAGCAATCAGCCCCAGCATTTT. This codes for CASSPRGSNQPQHF.

In its sample, this clone was seen a few times. V is TRBV4-2 and J is TRBJ1-2, with TRBD1 matching 7 bases. V shed 4 bases and J 2 bases; nucleotides not matched to a gene: 7. The CDR3 has 15 residues. The germline V gene has CDR1 LGHNA and CDR2 YNFKEQ. CDR3 in DNA: TGTGCCAGCAGCCGAGGACTGGGACAGAACTATGGCTACACCTTC. Protein sequence: CASSRGLGQNYGYTF.